The T cell receptor beta chain described here comes from a study of Ad26.COV2.S vaccination and SARS-CoV-2 variants. Assay: immunoSEQ multiplex PCR; the TCRdb copy retains only in-frame clones and omits some. This sample has 400,000 to 500,000 clones, with approximately 90% found just once. In the case of this clone: The target antigen is unknown.

Documented treatment: about 20 received Ad26.COV2.S at low or high dose, single or two shots; roughly 5 received placebo; per-sample allocation not given. Each sample was drawn 63 days after the first injection (of vaccine or placebo). Boston hosted the donor, who was an adult aged 18-55 years. J lost 4 bases, V lost 3 bases, and 5 bases had no gene match. Per germline, CDR1 MGHRA and CDR2 YSYEKL. The length of the CDR3 is 14 residues. Study-wide results and caveats: Placebo recipients showed lower spike-specific TCR breadth than vaccinees. Substantial breadth was reportedly displayed by spike-specific CD8+ and CD4+ T cell responses after vaccination.

This TCR was recovered from a person between 18 and 60 years old who received the Ad26.COV2.S COVID-19 vaccine or a placebo. This chain uses TRBV4-1 with TRBJ2-7, with TRBD1 identical over 8 bases. The sample in question was peripheral blood, obtained in a trial of Ad26.COV2.S vaccine versus placebo. The CDR3 protein is CASSQDRVVYEQYF. Written as DNA, the CDR3 is TGCGCCAGCAGCCAGGACAGGGTGGTTTACGAGCAGTACTTC.